This T cell receptor beta chain was sequenced for a study of blood T cell repertoires in COVID-19. Study summary: Collection of acute and convalescent COVID-19 samples took place in the United States, Italy and Spain. The analysed material was cDNA or gDNA that came from T cells, B-cell-depleted T cells, or PBMCs.

This clone has ten or more counts. Cohorts were based on clinical histories the participants reported. Authors' processing steps: Using reference gene primer amplification, nucleated cell counts were estimated. Sequenced by immunoSEQ multiplex PCR; TCRdb stores in-frame clones only, minus some. The V and J calls and the clone size are those of that table, but D and trimming were determined from the DNA. The sample contains about 250,000 clones, 89% of which appear only once. The sample comprised PBMCs or T cells enriched from blood (not recorded which). The receptor was derived from a woman in her 30s with acute COVID-19.

CDR3: CASSQAQGTGTGELFF. CDR3 nucleotide sequence: TGCGCCAGCAGCCAAGCCCAGGGTACGGGCACCGGGGAGCTGTTTTTT. This chain links TRBV4-3 with TRBJ2-2, with a weak D call TRBD1 (5 bases). The germline V gene has CDR1 LGHNA and CDR2 YSLEER. The CDR3 sequence is 16 residues long. Trimming took off 1 base at V and 4 bases at J, with 13 bases between the two ends.